This T cell receptor (beta chain) appears in the sequencing data of a study of ipilimumab plus nivolumab after autologous stem cell transplantation. The CDR3 runs to 12 residues. The germline V and J ends were trimmed by 5 bases and 0 bases, with 4 bases remaining between them. The germline gives CDR1 SSHAT, CDR2 FNYEAQ (reference sequence). Data came from immunoSEQ multiplex PCR; TCRdb stores just in-frame clones and leaves some out. Among around 4,900 clones listed, more than 65% were seen once. This specimen consisted of PBMCs, obtained in a trial of ipilimumab plus nivolumab as post-transplant consolidation. The chain recombines TRBV7-7 with TRBJ1-1; D not resolved. This TCR came from a male donor with multiple myeloma. CDR3 DNA: TGTGCCAGCAGCCCGATGAACACTGAAGCTTTCTTT. It yields the protein CASSPMNTEAFF.